This T cell receptor (beta chain) was identified during a study of shared clonotypes between healthy human individuals. Study results and limitations: Measured sharing among donors was expected to vary with sequencing depth.

Deletions cut 10 bases from V and 12 bases from J, with 22 bases between. The CDR3 is made up of 13 amino acids. Per the germline V gene, CDR1 is MDHEN and CDR2 is SYDVKM. Roughly 210 ng DNA, around 30,000 T cell genomes, went into each sorted-subset replicate PCR. Generated by immunoSEQ multiplex PCR, the TCRdb table keeps only in-frame clones and is missing some. The sample shows some 200,000 clones, approximately 65% of them seen only once. Points on this clone: What it recognizes is unknown.

This TCR derives from a man younger than 45 in good health. The rearrangement joins TRBV28 to TRBJ2-1; D is possibly TRBD1 (7 bases). Sequencing was done on a sample of memory CD4+ T cells sorted from blood. Subset of the sample: CD45RA-negative fraction. The CDR3 reads CATRSEGAVGQFF. The CDR3 DNA is TGTGCCACCAGATCGGAGGGGGCCGTGGGGCAGTTCTTC.